Listed below are T cell receptor beta chains from one sample, sequenced in a study of cytomegalovirus exposure and HLA in healthy donors. TCRdb's copy holds only in-frame clones and misses some; the assay was immunoSEQ multiplex PCR. The profile shows roughly 250,000 clones, over 70% of them singletons. What was sequenced was PBMCs. These receptors were taken from a girl aged 2 to 10 in good health and CMV-seronegative. Both conserved end residues are part of each CDR3. Each record gives: D gene, CDR3 length, clone size, V gene, J gene, CDR3 DNA, CDR3 protein. The D gene is left open where the match is weak. Where a row states a size, it is once, few, many or the class of an expanded clone; other rows omit it.

>-|15|once|TRBV5-6|TRBJ1-5
TGTGCCAGCAGCTGGGGGGGGGTGGGGTTTCAGCCCCAGCATTTT
CASSWGGVGFQPQHF
>TRBD1|16|-|TRBV7-6|TRBJ2-7
TGTGCCAGCAGCGTCGAGACCGGGACAGGGCTTTACGAGCAGTACTTC
CASSVETGTGLYEQYF
>TRBD2|15|-|TRBV28|TRBJ2-7
TGTGCCAGCCGGTTAGGGGCTAGCGGATTCTACGAGCAGTACTTC
CASRLGASGFYEQYF
>TRBD2|13|once|TRBV19|TRBJ2-1
TGTGCCAGTAGGGAGCGGGGAAATGGTGAGCAGTTCTTC
CASRERGNGEQFF
>-|17|-|TRBV4-1|TRBJ1-5
TGCGCCAGCAGCCACCCGAGGGCACTCGGATACAATCAGCCCCAGCATTTT
CASSHPRALGYNQPQHF
>TRBD1|17|-|TRBV5-1|TRBJ1-2
TGCGCCAGCAGCTTGGTAACAGGGGGCGTTTCTAACTATGGCTACACCTTC
CASSLVTGGVSNYGYTF
>TRBD1|15|-|TRBV5-1|TRBJ1-2
TGCGCCAGCAGCACCCAACAGGGGTCAAACTATGGCTACACCTTC
CASSTQQGSNYGYTF
>-|14|-|TRBV30|TRBJ1-5
TGTGCCTGGAGTGTAAGCACTGGGGGGGGATCCCAGCATTTT
CAWSVSTGGGSQHF
>-|14|-|TRBV28|TRBJ2-3
TGTGCCAGCAGTTTATCCCTAGTTCAGGATACGCAGTATTTT
CASSLSLVQDTQYF
>TRBD2|14|-|TRBV29-1|TRBJ2-3
TGCAGCGTTGACGCACTAGCGGGAGCAGATACGCAGTATTTT
CSVDALAGADTQYF
>TRBD1|16|-|TRBV28|TRBJ2-5
TGTGCCAGCAGTATCTGGACAGGGACGTTCCAAGAGACCCAGTACTTC
CASSIWTGTFQETQYF
>-|14|-|TRBV2|TRBJ1-2
TGTGCCAGCAGTGAGAAAAAGAGTTCCTATGGCTACACCTTC
CASSEKKSSYGYTF
>-|18|-|TRBV9|TRBJ2-5
TGTGCCAGCAGCGTAGGAGCAACAGGTAGCTCGGGTCGAGAGACCCAGTACTTC
CASSVGATGSSGRETQYF
>TRBD2|16|few|TRBV7-8|TRBJ2-7
TGTGCCAGCAGCCCAAGGACTAGCGGGAGTCGGGACGAGCAGTACTTC
CASSPRTSGSRDEQYF
>-|14|few|TRBV19|TRBJ2-7
TGTGCCAGTACCGCGGCGGGGAACTCCTACGAGCAGTACTTC
CASTAAGNSYEQYF
>-|15|-|TRBV6-1|TRBJ2-2
TGTGCCAGCAGTGAAGTTTTAGCCGGGACCGGGGAGCTGTTTTTT
CASSEVLAGTGELFF
>-|15|-|TRBV7-2|TRBJ1-1
TGTGCCAGCAGCTTCGGACAGTATCTAAGCACTGAAGCTTTCTTT
CASSFGQYLSTEAFF
>-|15|once|TRBV10-3|TRBJ2-2
TGTGCCATCAGCGGACAGCCTTCTAACACCGGGGAGCTGTTTTTT
CAISGQPSNTGELFF
>-|14|-|TRBV5-4|TRBJ2-7
TGTGCCAGCAGCTTGCAGGGCAGGGACTACGAGCAGTACTTC
CASSLQGRDYEQYF
>-|16|few|TRBV5-1|TRBJ2-1
TGCGCCAGCAGCTTCTCCGACAGCAGCTCCTACAATGAGCAGTTCTTC
CASSFSDSSSYNEQFF
>-|15|-|TRBV11-3|TRBJ1-4
TGTGCCAGCAGACCTTCGAGGCGAAGGCTGGAAAAACTGTTTTTT
CASRPSRRRLEKLFF
>-|13|-|TRBV28|TRBJ2-4
TGTGCCAGCAGTTTCTCTTCTATAAACATTCAGTACTTC
CASSFSSINIQYF
>TRBD2|15|-|TRBV6-5|TRBJ2-1
TGTGCCAGCAGTTACTCAGGACTAGCCTACAATGAGCAGTTCTTC
CASSYSGLAYNEQFF
>-|13|-|TRBV6-5|TRBJ2-3
TGTGCCAGACCCCGGGGGGCCACAGATACGCAGTATTTT
CARPRGATDTQYF
>-|15|-|TRBV19|TRBJ1-1
TGTGCCAGTAACCCCACTGGGAGGCTGAACACTGAAGCTTTCTTT
CASNPTGRLNTEAFF
>-|14|-|TRBV27|TRBJ2-7
TGTGCCAGCAGTTCTGGACTGGGAGTAAGGGAGCAGTACTTC
CASSSGLGVREQYF
>-|12|-|TRBV19|TRBJ1-2
TGTGCCAGTAGTATCATCGGTAGTGGCTACACCTTC
CASSIIGSGYTF
>-|15|-|TRBV29-1|TRBJ2-1
TGCAGCGTTGAAGGGGCGGGAATCAACTACAATGAGCAGTTCTTC
CSVEGAGINYNEQFF
>-|14|few|TRBV30|TRBJ1-1
TGTGCCTGGAGTGTTCGGGATGTGGACACTGAAGCTTTCTTT
CAWSVRDVDTEAFF
>-|14|-|TRBV9|TRBJ1-1
TGTGCCAGCAGCGCTACAGTCGGGCGGGCTGAAGCTTTCTTT
CASSATVGRAEAFF
>-|15|-|TRBV7-6|TRBJ2-7
TGTGCCAGCAGCTTAGATGCGGGCGTTTCCTACGAGCAGTACTTC
CASSLDAGVSYEQYF
>-|12|-|TRBV5-6|TRBJ1-1
TGTGCCAGCAGCCTCCCGTACGGTGAAGCTTTCTTT
CASSLPYGEAFF
>TRBD1|14|-|TRBV28|TRBJ1-2
TGTGCCAGCAGACAAGGACAGGGGTACTATGGCTACACCTTC
CASRQGQGYYGYTF
>-|14|-|TRBV6-1|TRBJ1-2
TGTGCCAGCAGTGAAGTAGGAGGTATTGAGCGCTACACCTTC
CASSEVGGIERYTF
>-|12|-|TRBV2|TRBJ2-3
TGTGCCAGCAGGGCTCAGGCAGATACGCAGTATTTT
CASRAQADTQYF
>-|15|-|TRBV9|TRBJ2-2
TGTGCCAGCAGCGCCCCGACTTTGGGTGTCGGGGAGCTGTTTTTT
CASSAPTLGVGELFF
>-|13|-|TRBV9|TRBJ2-3
TGTGCCAGCAGCCCTCCGGGACTAGATACGCAGTATTTT
CASSPPGLDTQYF
>-|20|-|TRBV10-3|TRBJ2-1
TGTGCCATCAGTGGGTACCTCGCGGGTACATCTCTGAGCTCCTACAATGAGCAGTTCTTC
CAISGYLAGTSLSSYNEQFF
>-|12|-|TRBV10-3|TRBJ1-2
TGTGCCTCAGACCCGGGGAACTATGGCTACACCTTC
CASDPGNYGYTF
>-|16|-|TRBV27|TRBJ1-2
TGTGCCAGCAGTTCGTCGGGTGGAAGAGCTAACTATGGCTACACCTTC
CASSSSGGRANYGYTF
>TRBD2|13|-|TRBV5-6|TRBJ2-5
TGTGCCAGCCTTAGCGGGGGTCATGAGACCCAGTACTTC
CASLSGGHETQYF
>-|16|-|TRBV4-1|TRBJ1-5
TGCGCCAGCAGCCAAGTCACGGGTTATAGCAATCAGCCCCAGCATTTT
CASSQVTGYSNQPQHF
>TRBD1|15|-|TRBV5-6|TRBJ1-2
TGTGCCAGCAGCTCATGGACAGGGGATAGCTATGGCTACACCTTC
CASSSWTGDSYGYTF
>-|11|-|TRBV13|TRBJ2-1
TGTGCCAGCAGCCGAGGGGGTGTTCAATTCTTC
CASSRGGVQFF
>-|16|-|TRBV5-1|TRBJ1-1
TGCGCCAGCAGCTTGCGAGCACCCGACGGAGGCACTGAAGCTTTCTTT
CASSLRAPDGGTEAFF
>-|13|-|TRBV30|TRBJ1-1
TGTGCCTGGAGCTTTTCGGAGTCCACTGAAGCTTTCTTT
CAWSFSESTEAFF
>-|14|-|TRBV18|TRBJ1-1
TGTGCCAGCTCACCACCGGGGCAGGGCCCTGAAGCTTTCTTT
CASSPPGQGPEAFF
>-|15|-|TRBV4-2|TRBJ1-5
TGTGCCAGCAGCCCTCAAGGGGGGGGGAATCAGCCCCAGCATTTT
CASSPQGGGNQPQHF
>TRBD2|15|-|TRBV7-9|TRBJ2-7
TGTTCCAGCAGCTTATGGTTTAGCGGGTCCTACGAGCAGTACTTC
CSSSLWFSGSYEQYF
>-|13|-|TRBV7-2|TRBJ2-2
TGTGCCAGCAGCCGAAGGAGAACCGGGGAGCTGTTTTTT
CASSRRRTGELFF
>-|14|-|TRBV13|TRBJ2-2
TGTGCCAGCACTGGGCAAGTGGGCACCGGGGAGCTGTTTTTT
CASTGQVGTGELFF
>-|17|few|TRBV28|TRBJ2-3
TGTGCCAGCAGCTTTCTAGGGCTAGCCCTGAGCACAGATACGCAGTATTTT
CASSFLGLALSTDTQYF
>-|11|-|TRBV28|TRBJ1-1
TGTGCCATACAGGGATCGGCTGAAGCTTTCTTT
CAIQGSAEAFF
>TRBD1|14|few|TRBV6-5|TRBJ1-4
TGTGCCAGCAGTTACCGGGGACAGCATGAAAAACTGTTTTTT
CASSYRGQHEKLFF
>-|18|-|TRBV2|TRBJ1-1
TGTGCCAGCAGATCGCGGGTCGGTGTGGGGGGGCTGGGCACTGAAGCTTTCTTT
CASRSRVGVGGLGTEAFF
>TRBD1|16|-|TRBV29-1|TRBJ2-7
TGCAGCGTTGAACTTGTTGGGACAGGAATACCCTACGAGCAGTACTTC
CSVELVGTGIPYEQYF
>TRBD1|16|-|TRBV28|TRBJ1-2
TGTGCCAGCAGGTCACCCGAGGGACAGGGACACTATGGCTACACCTTC
CASRSPEGQGHYGYTF